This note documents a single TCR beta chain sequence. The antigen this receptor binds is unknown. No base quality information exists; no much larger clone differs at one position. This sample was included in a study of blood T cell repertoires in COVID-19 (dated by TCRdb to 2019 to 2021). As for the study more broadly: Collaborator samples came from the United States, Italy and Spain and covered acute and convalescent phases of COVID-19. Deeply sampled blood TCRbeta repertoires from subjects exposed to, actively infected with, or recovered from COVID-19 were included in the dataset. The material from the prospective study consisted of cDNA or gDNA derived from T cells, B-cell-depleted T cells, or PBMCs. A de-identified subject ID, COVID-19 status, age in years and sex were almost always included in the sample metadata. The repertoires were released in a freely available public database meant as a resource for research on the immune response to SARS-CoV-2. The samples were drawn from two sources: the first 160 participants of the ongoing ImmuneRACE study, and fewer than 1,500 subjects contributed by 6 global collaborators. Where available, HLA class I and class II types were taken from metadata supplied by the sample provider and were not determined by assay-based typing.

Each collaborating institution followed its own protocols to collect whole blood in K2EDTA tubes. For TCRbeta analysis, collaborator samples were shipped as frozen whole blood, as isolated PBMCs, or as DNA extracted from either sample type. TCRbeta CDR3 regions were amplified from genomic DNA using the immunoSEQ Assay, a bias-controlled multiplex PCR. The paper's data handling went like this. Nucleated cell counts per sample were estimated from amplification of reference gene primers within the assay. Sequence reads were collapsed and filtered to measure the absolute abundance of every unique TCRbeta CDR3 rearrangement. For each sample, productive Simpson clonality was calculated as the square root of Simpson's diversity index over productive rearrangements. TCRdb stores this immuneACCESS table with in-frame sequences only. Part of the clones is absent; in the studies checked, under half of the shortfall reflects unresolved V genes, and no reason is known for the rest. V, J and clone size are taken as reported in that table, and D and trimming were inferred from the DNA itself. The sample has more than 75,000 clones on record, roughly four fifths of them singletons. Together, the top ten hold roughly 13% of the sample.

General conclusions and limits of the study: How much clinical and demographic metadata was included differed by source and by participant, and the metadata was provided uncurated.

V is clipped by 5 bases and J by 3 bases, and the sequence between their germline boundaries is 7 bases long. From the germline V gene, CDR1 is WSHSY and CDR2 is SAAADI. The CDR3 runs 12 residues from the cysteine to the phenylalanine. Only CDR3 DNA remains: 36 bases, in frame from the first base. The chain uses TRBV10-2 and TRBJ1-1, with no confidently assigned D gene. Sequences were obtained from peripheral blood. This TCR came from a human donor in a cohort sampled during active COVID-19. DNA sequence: TGCGCCAGCAGTTGGCAGGACACTGAAGCTTTCTTT. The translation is CASSWQDTEAFF.